This T cell receptor (beta chain) emerged from a study of blood T cell repertoires in COVID-19 (dated by TCRdb to about 2020). With regard to the full study: Collaborator samples came from the United States, Italy and Spain and covered acute and convalescent phases of COVID-19. The prospective study material was composed of cDNA or gDNA derived from T cells, B-cell-depleted T cells, or PBMCs. Subjects who had been exposed to COVID-19, were actively infected with it, or had recovered from it provided the deeply sampled blood TCRbeta repertoires that made up the dataset. The repertoires were released in a freely available public database meant as a resource for research on the immune response to SARS-CoV-2. Samples were obtained from the ongoing ImmuneRACE study (first 160 participants) and from approximately 1,200 subjects provided by 6 global collaborators. Sample metadata almost always included a de-identified subject ID, COVID-19 status, age in years and sex. Where available, HLA class I and class II types were taken from metadata supplied by the sample provider and were not determined by assay-based typing. Points the paper makes about the study in general: The quantity of clinical and demographic metadata differed by source and by participant and was supplied without curation.

Each collaborating institution followed its own protocols to collect whole blood in K2EDTA tubes. For TCRbeta analysis, collaborators shipped samples in one of three forms: frozen whole blood, isolated PBMCs, or DNA extracted from either of those sample types. Relative to germline, V is 2 bases shorter and J is 1 base shorter, with 6 bases between their ends. From the cysteine up to the phenylalanine, the CDR3 has a length of 13 residues. The retained sequence is limited to the CDR3, 39 bases, with the frame set at the first base. For CDR1 and CDR2, the germline V gene (reference sequence) lists GTSNPN and SVGIG. To note about this clone: Its cognate antigen has yet to be identified. It has no much larger one-base neighbor in the sample; base qualities were not kept.

The immunoSEQ Assay, a bias-controlled multiplex PCR, was used to amplify TCRbeta CDR3 regions from genomic DNA. As for how the authors treated the data: Within the assay, amplification of reference gene primers was used to estimate how many nucleated cells each sample contained. To quantify the absolute abundance of each unique TCRbeta CDR3 rearrangement, sequence reads were collapsed and filtered. For each sample, productive Simpson clonality was calculated by taking the square root of Simpson's diversity index across productive rearrangements. The immuneACCESS repertoire file appears here via TCRdb, limited to in-frame rearrangements. These files lack a portion of the clones; in checked studies, under half of the deficit traces to unresolved V genes, and the cause of the others is not known. V and J calls and clone size are given by that table; D and trimming were obtained from the DNA. This sample lists 150,000 to 200,000 clones; about 85% were detected once. The top ten hold 3.3% of the sample.

The sequence joins TRBV30 to TRBJ1-5; the D gene cannot be resolved reliably. The receptor's source is a human donor with acute or convalescent COVID-19. The donor label of this sample is uncertain. The sample taken for sequencing was peripheral blood. The DNA reads TGTGCCTGGAGTACGGGAAGCAATCAGCCCCAGCATTTT. The encoded protein is CAWSTGSNQPQHF.